This TCR beta chain is from a study of blood T cell repertoires in COVID-19 (TCRdb year 2020). At the level of the whole study: Collaborator samples came from the United States, Italy and Spain and covered acute and convalescent phases of COVID-19. The prospective study material was composed of cDNA or gDNA derived from T cells, B-cell-depleted T cells, or PBMCs. Deeply sampled blood TCRbeta repertoires from subjects exposed to, actively infected with, or recovered from COVID-19 were included in the dataset. The repertoires were made available in a free public database intended to serve as a resource for research on the immune response to SARS-CoV-2. The samples were drawn from two sources: the first 160 participants of the ongoing ImmuneRACE study, and some 1,300 subjects contributed by 6 global collaborators. Nearly every sample came with metadata listing a de-identified subject ID, COVID-19 status, age in years and sex. Where available, HLA class I and class II types were obtained from metadata supplied by the sample provider rather than from assay-based typing. General conclusions and limits of the study: How much clinical and demographic metadata was included differed by source and by participant, and the metadata was provided uncurated.

In the prospective study, participants were roughly 18 to 95 years old, resided in 24 geographic areas of the United States, and were enrolled through a virtual design. To assign participants to cohorts, the prospective study relied on clinical history that participants themselves reported in a screening survey and a study questionnaire. Recovered participants in ImmuneRACE Cohort 3 were defined as having two consecutive negative NP/OP PCR tests, clearance from a healthcare professional, or resolution of symptoms. In the prospective study, whole blood, serum and a nasopharyngeal or oropharyngeal swab were collected from each participant by mobile phlebotomists. Prospective study participants could optionally give additional blood draws and questionnaires over a roughly two-month period. Before DNA extraction, prospective study blood samples were shipped either frozen or at room temperature. The CDR3 starts with the cysteine, ends with the phenylalanine, and has 15 residues. The read is trimmed to its CDR3 DNA, 45 bases read in frame from base 1. Unmatched junction bases come to 1, with V trimmed by 4 bases and J by 3 bases. The germline V gene supplies CDR1 WSHSY and CDR2 SAAADI.

Regarding this clone: Its antigen target is currently unknown. Per-base quality was not reported, and no clone a single base away is much larger than it.

The immunoSEQ Assay, a bias-controlled multiplex PCR, was used to amplify TCRbeta CDR3 regions from genomic DNA. From the authors' description of their analysis: Within the assay, amplification of reference gene primers was used to estimate how many nucleated cells each sample contained. To quantify the absolute abundance of each unique TCRbeta CDR3 rearrangement, sequence reads were collapsed and filtered. For each sample, productive Simpson clonality was calculated by taking the square root of Simpson's diversity index across productive rearrangements. The table comes from immuneACCESS by way of TCRdb, which keeps in-frame sequences with V and J called. Part of the clones is missing from these tables; in studies checked, under half for an unresolved V gene and the rest for unknown reasons. V and J calls and clone size are as listed in that table; D and trimming were resolved from the DNA. This sample has some 250,000 clones in its table, and just under 85% of those were observed once. Of the sample, 15% falls within the top ten clones.

The origin of this receptor is a man aged 35 to 55 who had recovered from COVID-19. Recombination connected TRBV10-2 to TRBJ2-1; TRBD2 lines up with 12 middle nucleotides. Input material: PBMCs or T cells enriched from blood (not recorded which). The CDR3: CASSGTSGNYNEQFF. The DNA sequence is TGCGCCAGCAGTGGGACTAGCGGGAACTACAATGAGCAGTTCTTC.